The 30 T cell receptor beta chains below were found in one sample sequenced in a study of human T cells and chemical hapten exposure. MiXCR was run by TCRdb on the RACE reads, yielding one entry per CDR3 protein. The sample carries tens of thousands of distinct CDR3 sequences, about 9% recorded once. Documented time point: healthy volunteer bleed at 6 weeks. Total RNA was isolated from whole blood that had not been fractionated. Input material: whole blood. The receptors were gathered from a male donor in good health. Some clones in this sample may be carry-over from other donors' samples.

This clonotype occurred a few times. The genes are TRBV12-3 or TRBV12-4 and TRBJ1-5; tentatively, D is TRBD1 (6 bases). V lost 2 bases to trimming and J lost 5 bases, with 10 bases between them. This CDR3 is 14 amino acids long. DNA for the CDR3: TGTGCCAGCAGTTTACGGGACACCGATCAGCCCCAGCATTTT. It specifies CASSLRDTDQPQHF.

V and J are TRBV4-2 and TRBJ1-3; 9 bases fit TRBD1. V was clipped by 5 bases and J by 8 bases; unmatched bases: 19. The CDR3 has 18 amino acids. Germline V CDR1 and CDR2: LGHNA, YNFKEQ. CDR3 bases: TGTGCCAGCAGCGTGAATGCGGTAGGACAGGGGATAGGAGACACCATATATTTT. Protein: CASSVNAVGQGIGDTIYF.

This rearrangement joins TRBV4-3 to TRBJ1-4, with D possibly matching TRBD1 (5 bases). The CDR3 length is 17 residues. Germline-derived CDR1 and CDR2 are LGHNA and YSLEER. V was clipped by 0 bases and J by 3 bases, with 14 bases between them. This CDR3 is CASSQEWGRVPNEKLFF. CDR3 nucleotide sequence: TGCGCCAGCAGCCAAGAATGGGGCAGGGTTCCTAATGAAAAACTGTTTTTT.

This clonotype was seen ten or more times. The V and J genes are TRBV6-1 and TRBJ2-3, with TRBD2 matching 14 bases. The CDR3 extends over 15 amino acids. After removal of 4 bases from V and 4 bases from J, the junction contained 1 base not matched to a gene. The germline V gene has CDR1 MNHNS and CDR2 SASEGT. The CDR3 spells CASSGLAGGPDTQYF. Written as DNA, the CDR3 is TGTGCCAGCAGTGGACTAGCGGGGGGGCCAGATACGCAGTATTTT.

This clonotype appeared a few times. The chain employs TRBV27 and TRBJ2-1; 7 bases are a match to TRBD2. The CDR3 has 14 residues. Trimming took 6 bases from V and 6 from J; bases not matched to a gene: 8. Germline assignment: CDR1 MNHEY and CDR2 SMNVEV (reference sequence). The CDR3 bases are TGTGCCAGCAGGAGGGAGGGATCCCTCAATGAGCAGTTCTTC. Its protein product is CASRREGSLNEQFF.

This clonotype occurred many times. The V and J genes are TRBV3-1 and TRBJ1-6; D is undetermined. The CDR3 totals 17 residues. Germline CDR1 reads LGHDT; CDR2 reads YNNKEL (reference sequence). V lost 4 bases to trimming and J lost 0 bases, with 13 bases between them. The CDR3 spells CASSPPNPSSYNSPLHF. CDR3 coding DNA: TGTGCCAGCAGCCCCCCGAATCCCAGCTCCTATAATTCACCCCTCCACTTT. Full variable domain (missing parts from reference TRBV3-1 and TRBJ1-6): DTAVSQTPKYLVTQMGNDKSIKCEQNLGHDTMYWYKQDSKKFLKIMFSYNNKELIINETVPNRFSPKSPDKAHLNLHINSLELGDSAVYFCASSPPNPSSYNSPLHFGNGTRLTVT.

This clonotype has just a few counts. The chain is built from TRBV6-5 and TRBJ1-1; D unresolved. Germline V gene sequence: CDR1 MNHEY, CDR2 SVGAGI. This CDR3 contains 15 residues. V was shortened by 7 bases and J by 0 bases, with 15 bases between the two germline ends. The CDR3 region is CASTRAPTLNTEAFF. CDR3 DNA: TGTGCCAGCACCAGAGCCCCGACACTGAACACTGAAGCTTTCTTT.

As regards this clonotype: The junction and the germline gene differ at one end; a read error may be behind it. The CDR3 here is CASSLEYSGHMPHF. The CDR3 DNA is TGTGCCAGCAGCTTAGAATACTCTGGCCATATGCCGCACTTC. The chain is built from TRBV7-9 and TRBJ2-7; D remains unclear. Germline assignment: CDR1 SEHNR and CDR2 FQNEAQ (reference sequence). The CDR3 loop spans 14 amino acids.

This clonotype showed up many times. The chain recombines TRBV6-5 with TRBJ1-1; D gene unclear. Trimming took 0 bases from V and 5 from J, leaving 13 bases between them. In germline, CDR1 is MNHEY, CDR2 SVGAGI. The CDR3 has 15 residues. The CDR3 DNA is TGTGCCAGCAGTTACTCAAGGGTATGGGATACTGAAGCTTTCTTT. Its translation: CASSYSRVWDTEAFF.

This clonotype was detected a few times. The gene calls are TRBV6-5 and TRBJ1-1, with a possible D match to TRBD1 (5 bases). Germline assignment: CDR1 MNHEY and CDR2 SVGAGI. The CDR3 extends over 14 amino acids. V lost 0 bases and J 1 base, leaving 6 bases between the germline ends. The CDR3 coding sequence is TGTGCCAGCAGTTACTCGACAGAGAACACTGAAGCTTTCTTT. Translated: CASSYSTENTEAFF.

This clonotype was seen only a few times. The genes are TRBV10-3 and TRBJ2-5, with 8 bases lining up with TRBD1. The CDR3 is made up of 15 amino acids. Germline V CDR1 and CDR2: ENHRY, SYGVKD. V lost 7 bases and J lost 2; bases outside the gene matches: 9. The CDR3 sequence: CAIKDPDREQETQYF. The CDR3 DNA sequence: TGTGCCATCAAGGACCCGGACAGGGAACAAGAGACCCAGTACTTC.

The chain uses TRBV7-2 and TRBJ2-1, with TRBD1 identical over 8 bases. The CDR3 is 15 residues long. The germline gives CDR1 SGHTA, CDR2 FQGNSA. Trimming at V came to 2 bases and at J to 8 bases, leaving 8 bases not matched to a gene. CDR3 in DNA: TGTGCCAGCAGCTTACCAGGGGGCAGCGACGATGAGCAGTTCTTC. Translating it yields CASSLPGGSDDEQFF.

Only a few counts were recorded for this clonotype. This rearrangement joins TRBV3-1 to TRBJ2-7; possible D gene TRBD2, 6 bases. The germline V and J ends were trimmed by 4 bases and 7 bases, with 14 bases remaining between them. Looked up from germline, CDR1 is LGHDT and CDR2 is YNNKEL (reference sequence). There are 13 residues in the CDR3. The CDR3 DNA reads TGTGCCAGCAGCCTCGCTGTGGCGGGGGAGCAGTACTTC. Residues: CASSLAVAGEQYF.

This clonotype was detected only a few times. The chain couples TRBV21-1 to TRBJ2-7. TRBV21-1 is tagged as a pseudogene. CDR3 length: 16 amino acids. For the CDR3, the DNA is TGTGCCAGCAGCAAAATAAAGGCTGAGAGCTCCTACGAGCAGTACTTC. Translating it yields CASSKIKAESSYEQYF.

This clonotype has at least ten counts. The rearrangement uses TRBV12-3 or TRBV12-4 and TRBJ1-4; possibly TRBD1 for D (6 bases). The CDR3 contains 14 residues. The V end was cut by 7 bases, the J end by 0 bases, with 9 bases between. CDR3: CASTYRATNEKLFF. The CDR3 coding sequence is TGTGCCAGCACCTACAGGGCAACTAATGAAAAACTGTTTTTT.

This chain connects TRBV4-3 to TRBJ2-7; 11 positions agree with TRBD2. The junction had 12 bases not matched to a gene; V was cut back by 2 bases and J by 9 bases. CDR3 length: 16 residues. Looked up from germline, CDR1 is LGHNA and CDR2 is YSLEER. CDR3 protein: CASSQLLAGVPHGQYF. CDR3 in DNA: TGCGCCAGCAGCCAACTACTAGCGGGGGTTCCCCACGGGCAGTACTTC.

This clonotype has just a few counts. The rearrangement joins TRBV7-2 to TRBJ2-1; 11 bases fit TRBD1. Per germline, CDR1 SGHTA and CDR2 FQGNSA. V gave up 7 bases and J gave up 5 bases; unmatched junction bases: 10. This CDR3 has 16 amino acids. The CDR3, as DNA: TGTGCCAGCACCCTTTGGACAGGGGGCGAGGACAATGAGCAGTTCTTC. Residues: CASTLWTGGEDNEQFF.

The chain links TRBV5-4 to TRBJ1-5; maybe TRBD1 (6 bases). This CDR3 region has 13 residues. V lost 0 bases and J lost 7, with 8 bases in between. Germline CDR1 and CDR2: SGHNT and YYREEE (reference sequence). For the CDR3, the DNA is TGTGCCAGCAGCTTGGAGGGGGAGCAGCCCCAGCATTTT. It specifies CASSLEGEQPQHF.

This clonotype showed up many times. This sequence joins TRBV4-1 and TRBJ2-1, with TRBD2 matching 8 bases. Unmatched junction bases numbered 22, after V lost 1 base and J lost 8 bases. This CDR3 is 20 amino acids long. Germline V gives CDR1 MGHRA, CDR2 YSYEKL. The CDR3 bases are TGCGCCAGCAGCCAAGCCAGTGCAGGGACCTTTGGCGGGAGGCAGGATGAGCAGTTCTTC. This codes for CASSQASAGTFGGRQDEQFF.

The genes are TRBV29-1 and TRBJ2-7, with D possibly being TRBD2 (6 bases). V shed 7 bases and J shed 4 bases, with 23 bases lying between them. The CDR3 covers 15 residues. CDR1 is SQVTM and CDR2 is ANQGSEA in the germline V gene. CDR3 bases: TGCAGCGCTCTCGGAGCGGGTAAGGTATATTACGAGCAGTACTTC. It is translated as CSALGAGKVYYEQYF.

This chain uses TRBV12-3 or TRBV12-4 with TRBJ1-1; TRBD1 matches at 10 bases. This CDR3 has 16 amino acids. V was clipped by 7 bases and J by 1 base; unmatched bases: 9. Here the CDR3 DNA reads TGTGCCAGCAAGAAGGGACAGGGGAGAGAGAACACTGAAGCTTTCTTT. It translates to CASKKGQGRENTEAFF.

This clonotype was observed a few times. V gene TRBV20-1 combines with J gene TRBJ2-1; 14 bases are a match to TRBD2. This CDR3 is 15 amino acids long. The J segment lost 5 bases and the V segment lost 5 bases, leaving 5 bases of the junction unmatched. CDR1 and CDR2 (germline): DFQATT, SNEGSKA (reference sequence). In nucleotides, the CDR3 is TGCAGTGCTCCCGTGACTAGCGGGAGGGACAATGAGCAGTTCTTC. Translating it yields CSAPVTSGRDNEQFF.

This clonotype was detected only a few times. The chain carries TRBV18 and TRBJ2-1, with 15 nucleotides matching TRBD2. This CDR3 has 18 residues. Trimming removed 0 bases from V and 2 bases from J; junction bases left unmatched: 2. The germline CDR1 and CDR2 sequences are KGHSH and LQKENI. For the CDR3, the DNA is TGTGCCAGCTCACCACCCAGGACTAGCGGGAGGGCCTACAATGAGCAGTTCTTC. The encoded protein is CASSPPRTSGRAYNEQFF.

The chain combines TRBV3-1 with TRBJ2-3; TRBD2 matches 11 bases. The ends lost 4 bases at V and 0 bases at J; junction bases unmatched: 9. The germline gives CDR1 LGHDT, CDR2 YNNKEL (reference sequence). This CDR3 is built from 18 residues. As DNA, the CDR3 is TGTGCCAGCAGCCTACTAGCGGGAGAGCACCCTAGCACAGATACGCAGTATTTT. Translated, it gives CASSLLAGEHPSTDTQYF.

The rearrangement joins TRBV5-1 to TRBJ2-7; perhaps TRBD1 as D (6 bases). The CDR3 totals 14 residues. The germline V gene encodes CDR1 SGHRS and CDR2 YFSETQ. V was cut by 4 bases and J by 0 bases, with 11 bases left in between. CDR3 DNA: TGCGCCAGCAGCCCGGACAGTCTCTCCTACGAGCAGTACTTC. Its protein product is CASSPDSLSYEQYF.

V and J are TRBV6-1 and TRBJ2-1; TRBD2 aligns across 8 bases. The germline V gene has CDR1 MNHNS and CDR2 SASEGT. The CDR3 spans 13 residues. Trimming cost V 7 bases and J 14 bases; bases outside gene matches: 13. Written as DNA, the CDR3 is TGTGCCAGCAAAGCGAAACGGGAGGGCCAGGAGTTCTTC. Encoded protein: CASKAKREGQEFF.

The table lists this clonotype with a few counts. CDR3 loop: CASSRRPADQPQHF. CDR3 DNA sequence: TGTGCCAGCAGCCGGAGGCCGGCTGATCAGCCCCAGCATTTT. This chain connects TRBV5-5 to TRBJ1-5; no definite D call. The CDR3 covers 14 residues. Trimming took off 4 bases at V and 5 bases at J, with 13 bases between the two ends. Germline CDR1 reads SGHKS; CDR2 reads YYEKEE (reference sequence).

The table lists this clonotype with a few counts. The rearrangement joins TRBV15 to TRBJ2-5; D may correspond to TRBD1 or TRBD2 (5 bases each). The CDR3 extends over 15 amino acids. Trimming cost V 6 bases and J 2 bases, with 16 bases left between them. CDR1 and CDR2 from the germline V gene are LNHNV and YYDKDF (reference sequence). CDR3 nucleotides: TGTGCCACCAGGCCCCCCGGGACGCAGCAAGAGACCCAGTACTTC. Its translation is CATRPPGTQQETQYF. Together with reference TRBV15 and TRBJ2-5, the CDR3 gives the full variable domain: DAMVIQNPRYQVTQFGKPVTLSCSQTLNHNVMYWYQQKSSQAPKLLFHYYDKDFNNEADTPDNFQSRRPNTSFCFLDIRSPGLGDTAMYLCATRPPGTQQETQYFGPGTRLLVL.

V usage is TRBV6-2 or TRBV6-3 and J usage is TRBJ2-4; no clear D gene. Germline values: CDR1 MNHEY, CDR2 SVGEGT. Trimming pared 0 bases from V and 0 bases from J, leaving 15 bases between. The CDR3 extends over 18 amino acids. The CDR3 coding sequence is TGTGCCAGCAGTTACTCGCCACGGGTGCGGCCAGCCAAAAACATTCAGTACTTC. Amino acid sequence: CASSYSPRVRPAKNIQYF.

This chain uses TRBV6-1 with TRBJ2-5; weak D call: TRBD2 (6 bases). The length of the CDR3 is 16 residues. Germline V lookup: CDR1 MNHNS, CDR2 SASEGT. V was trimmed by 0 bases and J by 0 bases, leaving 11 bases between them. The CDR3 sequence is CASSEAGGGHQETQYF. CDR3 sequence (DNA): TGTGCCAGCAGTGAAGCTGGGGGAGGCCACCAAGAGACCCAGTACTTC.